A selection of T cell receptor beta chains follows, all from one sample in a study of graft-versus-host responses after intestinal transplantation. Antigens for these TCRs are unknown. Here immunoSEQ multiplex PCR was the method, and the copy in TCRdb shows in-frame clones only, minus some. The table lists more than 100,000 clones, 80% to 95% of them singletons. The source was unstimulated CD4+ T cells sorted from spleen or lymph node cells, collected before intestinal transplant. The receptors were sampled from a human donor who received an intestinal transplant. Both conserved end residues are part of each CDR3. The D gene is left open where the match is weak. Some rows mark clone size as missing; the rest say once, few, many or name a class of expanded clone.

j_call	v_call	clone_size	d_call	cdr3_nt	cdr3_aa
TRBJ2-7	TRBV28	once	.	TGTGCCAGCAGTTCCCGGCCCTACGAGCAGTACTTC	CASSSRPYEQYF
TRBJ1-5	TRBV28	.	.	TGTGCCAGCAGCTACAGGGTTGGTCAGCCCCAGCATTTT	CASSYRVGQPQHF
TRBJ2-3	TRBV10-3	.	.	TGTGCCATCAGTGAGGGGCTAGGGGGCACAGATACGCAGTATTTT	CAISEGLGGTDTQYF
TRBJ1-1	TRBV27	.	.	TGTGCCAGCAGTCTTATCCGCTCAGGGGTGAACACTGAAGCTTTCTTT	CASSLIRSGVNTEAFF
TRBJ2-7	TRBV7-3	.	.	TGTGCCAGCAGCTTAACCTCCGACCGAAGCTCCTACGAGCAGTACTTC	CASSLTSDRSSYEQYF
TRBJ2-1	TRBV30	.	TRBD2	TGTGCCTGGAGTGTAATGTTGGGGGGGATACAGTTCTTC	CAWSVMLGGIQFF
TRBJ1-2	TRBV5-1	.	.	TGCGCCAGCACATCCGGAGAGGGCGGTGGCTACACCTTC	CASTSGEGGGYTF
TRBJ2-2	TRBV4-1	once	.	TGCGCCAGCAGCCAAGACCTTCCTGGGGCAGGTCGGCGCACCGGGGAGCTGTTTTTT	CASSQDLPGAGRRTGELFF
TRBJ2-5	TRBV15	once	.	TGTGCCACCAGCAGCAGTAGGGTGTACCAAGAGACCCAGTACTTC	CATSSSRVYQETQYF
TRBJ2-1	TRBV15	.	.	TGTGCCACCAGCAGAGATTCGAGCGATGAGCAGTTCTTC	CATSRDSSDEQFF
TRBJ2-7	TRBV5-1	.	TRBD1	TGCGCCAGCAGCTTACGAGGACAGGGCGCAATAGAAGAGCAGTACTTC	CASSLRGQGAIEEQYF
TRBJ1-2	TRBV28	once	.	TGTGCCAGCAGTTTCGGGGGGCTTGGCTATGGCTACACCTTC	CASSFGGLGYGYTF
TRBJ2-2	TRBV11-2	.	.	TGTGCCAGCAGCCGTCGAGAACGCCTGAACACCGGGGAGCTGTTTTTT	CASSRRERLNTGELFF
TRBJ2-5	TRBV5-6	.	.	TGTGCCAGCAGCCTACCAGACAGCGGACAAGAGACCCAGTACTTC	CASSLPDSGQETQYF
TRBJ2-3	TRBV14	.	.	TGTGCCAGCAGCCAAGATTTCGGGAGCACAGATACGCAGTATTTT	CASSQDFGSTDTQYF
TRBJ2-7	TRBV14	once	.	TGTGCCAGCCGTCAGTTCCTATACGAGCAGTACTTC	CASRQFLYEQYF
TRBJ2-7	TRBV7-8	.	.	TGTGCCAGCAGCTTAGAGACAGTTTGCGAGCAGTACTTC	CASSLETVCEQYF
TRBJ1-6	TRBV20-1	.	.	TGCAGTGCAATTCCGGTTTCACCCCTCCACTTT	CSAIPVSPLHF
TRBJ2-7	TRBV14	.	.	TGTGCCAGCAGCGAAAGAAACCGGGCCTCGTCCTACGAGCAGTACTTC	CASSERNRASSYEQYF
TRBJ2-7	TRBV11-2	.	.	TGTGCCAGCAGCCTGACCTACGAGCAGTACTTC	CASSLTYEQYF
TRBJ2-7	TRBV7-9	.	TRBD2	TGTGCCAGCAAGACGAGCGGGAACTCCTACGAGCAGTACTTC	CASKTSGNSYEQYF
TRBJ1-5	TRBV5-1	.	.	TGCGCCAGCAGCTTCAACGTTAAGCCCCAGCATTTT	CASSFNVKPQHF
TRBJ2-3	TRBV30	.	.	TGTGCCTGGAGTTCGGGCTGGCTCAGCAGCACAGATACGCAGTATTTT	CAWSSGWLSSTDTQYF
TRBJ2-5	TRBV14	.	TRBD2	TGTGCCAGCAGCCCCAGGAGCGGGAAGAAAATGGAGACCCAGTACTTC	CASSPRSGKKMETQYF
TRBJ2-7	TRBV14	few	.	TGTGCCAGCAGCCAAGGGACCCTCGAGCAGTACTTC	CASSQGTLEQYF
TRBJ2-7	TRBV10-3	.	.	TGTGCCAGCCGGGACACCTACGAGCAGTACTTC	CASRDTYEQYF
TRBJ1-4	TRBV6-5	.	.	TGTGCCAGCAGTTACACAGTTAATGAAAAACTGTTTTTT	CASSYTVNEKLFF
TRBJ2-5	TRBV5-1	.	.	TGCGCCAGCACCTGGGGAGAGACCCAGTACTTC	CASTWGETQYF
TRBJ2-7	TRBV18	.	.	TGTGCCAGCTCCCATGACAGGGAGGTGCAGTACTTC	CASSHDREVQYF
TRBJ2-1	TRBV18	.	.	TGTGCCACCAAAGCAGACCACAATGAGCAGTTCTTC	CATKADHNEQFF